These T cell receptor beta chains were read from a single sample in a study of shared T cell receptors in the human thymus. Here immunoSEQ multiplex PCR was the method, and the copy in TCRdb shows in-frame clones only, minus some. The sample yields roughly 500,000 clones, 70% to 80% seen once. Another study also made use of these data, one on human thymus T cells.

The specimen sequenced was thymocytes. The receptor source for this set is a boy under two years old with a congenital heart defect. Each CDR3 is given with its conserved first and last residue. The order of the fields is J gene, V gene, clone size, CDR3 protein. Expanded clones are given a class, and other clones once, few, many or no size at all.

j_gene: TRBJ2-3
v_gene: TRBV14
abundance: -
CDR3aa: CASSQEGRTDTQYF

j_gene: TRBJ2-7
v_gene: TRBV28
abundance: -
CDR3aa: CATDRLGRNPYEQYF

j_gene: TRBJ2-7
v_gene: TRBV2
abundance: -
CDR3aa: CASSESGDRAYEQYF

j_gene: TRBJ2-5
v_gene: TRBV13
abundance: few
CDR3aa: CASSSTGQGVETQYF

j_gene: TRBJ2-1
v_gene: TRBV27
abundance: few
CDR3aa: CASSLSDGRGGNEQFF

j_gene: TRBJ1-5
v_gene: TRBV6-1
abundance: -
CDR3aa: CASDRGLSNQPQHF

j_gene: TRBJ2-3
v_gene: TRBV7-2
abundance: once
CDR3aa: CASSPRTSNSGRDTQYF

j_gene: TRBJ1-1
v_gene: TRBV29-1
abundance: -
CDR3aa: CSVHRDRSNTEAFF

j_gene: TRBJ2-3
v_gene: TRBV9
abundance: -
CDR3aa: CASSPPGGPGDTQYF

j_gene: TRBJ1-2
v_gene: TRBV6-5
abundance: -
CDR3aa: CASGKTWTNHYGYTF

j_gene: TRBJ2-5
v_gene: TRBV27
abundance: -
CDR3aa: CASSFGGPEETQYF

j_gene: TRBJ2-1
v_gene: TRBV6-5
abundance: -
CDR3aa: CASSRTSTSDEQFF

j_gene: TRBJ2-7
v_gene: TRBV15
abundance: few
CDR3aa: CATSRGGASDGYEQYF

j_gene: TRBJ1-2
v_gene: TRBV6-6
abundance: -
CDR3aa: CASSYVTFDGYTF

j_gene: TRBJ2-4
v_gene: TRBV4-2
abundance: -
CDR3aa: CASSPTPVGSKNIQYF

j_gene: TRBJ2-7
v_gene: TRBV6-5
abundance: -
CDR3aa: CASSYSPSGSVYEQYF

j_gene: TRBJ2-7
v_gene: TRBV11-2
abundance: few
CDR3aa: CASSLEGSDSSNYEQYF

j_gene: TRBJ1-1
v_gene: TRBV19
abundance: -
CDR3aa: CASSIAGGTEAFF

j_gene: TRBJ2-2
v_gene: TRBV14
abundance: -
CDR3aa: CASSGRQGNGELFF

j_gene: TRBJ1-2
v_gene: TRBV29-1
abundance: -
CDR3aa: CSVGGPGTAAF

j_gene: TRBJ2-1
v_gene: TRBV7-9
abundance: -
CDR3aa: CASSLLAPEQFF

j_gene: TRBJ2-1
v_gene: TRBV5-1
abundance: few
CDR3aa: CASSAGLAGGEQFF

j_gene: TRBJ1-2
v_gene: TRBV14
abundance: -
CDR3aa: CASSQRKGALGNYGYTF

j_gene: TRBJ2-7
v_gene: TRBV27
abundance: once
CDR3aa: CASHRGLAPTYEQYF

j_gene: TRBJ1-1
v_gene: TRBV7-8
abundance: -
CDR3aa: CASSSDRWGNTEAFF

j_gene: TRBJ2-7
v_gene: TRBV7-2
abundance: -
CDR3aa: CASSTVAGGDSEQYF

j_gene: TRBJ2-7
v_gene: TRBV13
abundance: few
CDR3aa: CASSHTDEQYF

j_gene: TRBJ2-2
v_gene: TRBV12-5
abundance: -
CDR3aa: CASGLVLLGGPSSNTGELFF

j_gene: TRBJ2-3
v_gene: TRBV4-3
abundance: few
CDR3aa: CASSPGMSGSTDTQYF

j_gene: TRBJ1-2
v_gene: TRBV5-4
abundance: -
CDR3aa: CASSLADRRTYSGYTF

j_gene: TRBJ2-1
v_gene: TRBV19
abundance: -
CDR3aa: CASSRKLAGVPSSYNEQFF

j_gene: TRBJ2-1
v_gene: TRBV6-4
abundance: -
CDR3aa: CASSTDSPLWGNEQFF

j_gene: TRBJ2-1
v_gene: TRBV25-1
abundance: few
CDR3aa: CASSDPSRGAGAYNEQFF

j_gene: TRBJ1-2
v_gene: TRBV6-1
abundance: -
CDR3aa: CASSDPTGYGYTF

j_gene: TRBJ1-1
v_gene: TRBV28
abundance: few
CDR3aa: CASTPRWALEAFF

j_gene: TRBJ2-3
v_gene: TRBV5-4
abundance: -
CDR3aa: CASSLAEVFTLPITDTQYF

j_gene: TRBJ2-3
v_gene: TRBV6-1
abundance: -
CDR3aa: CASRRQDSTDTQYF

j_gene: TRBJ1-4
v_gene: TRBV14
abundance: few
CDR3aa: CASSPAEGLCEKLFF

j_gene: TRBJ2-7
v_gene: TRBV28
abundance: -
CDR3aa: CASTPDSGYEQYF

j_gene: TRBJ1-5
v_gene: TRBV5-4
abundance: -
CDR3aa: CASSAQSFYQPQHF

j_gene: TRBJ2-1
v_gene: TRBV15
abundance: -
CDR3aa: CATSREAGNNEQFF

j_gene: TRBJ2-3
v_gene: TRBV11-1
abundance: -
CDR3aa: CASSLRVDGGSTDTQYF

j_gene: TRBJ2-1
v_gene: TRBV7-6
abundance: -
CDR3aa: CASSLAKLAGWDEQFF

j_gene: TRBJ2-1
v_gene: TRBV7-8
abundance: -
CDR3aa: CASSLAKGLAGGYNEQFF